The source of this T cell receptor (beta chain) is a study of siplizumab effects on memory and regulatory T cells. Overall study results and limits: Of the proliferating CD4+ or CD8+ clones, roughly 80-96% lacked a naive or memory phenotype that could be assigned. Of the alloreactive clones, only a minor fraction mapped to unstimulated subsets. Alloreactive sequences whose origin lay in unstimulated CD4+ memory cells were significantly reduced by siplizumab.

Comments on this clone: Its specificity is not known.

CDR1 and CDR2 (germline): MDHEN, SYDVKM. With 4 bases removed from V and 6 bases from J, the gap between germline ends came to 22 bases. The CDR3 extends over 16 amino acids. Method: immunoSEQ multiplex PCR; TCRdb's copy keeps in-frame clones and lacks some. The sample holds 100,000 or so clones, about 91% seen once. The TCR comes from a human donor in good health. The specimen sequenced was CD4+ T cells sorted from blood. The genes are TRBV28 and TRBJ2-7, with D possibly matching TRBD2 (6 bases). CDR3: CASSSPGAASPFEQYF. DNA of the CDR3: TGTGCCAGCAGTTCTCCGGGAGCCGCGTCACCTTTCGAGCAGTACTTC. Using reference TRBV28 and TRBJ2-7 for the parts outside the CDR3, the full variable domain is DVKVTQSSRYLVKRTGEKVFLECVQDMDHENMFWYRQDPGLGLRLIYFSYDVKMKEKGDIPEGYSVSREKKERFSLILESASTNQTSMYLCASSSPGAASPFEQYFGPGTRLTVT.